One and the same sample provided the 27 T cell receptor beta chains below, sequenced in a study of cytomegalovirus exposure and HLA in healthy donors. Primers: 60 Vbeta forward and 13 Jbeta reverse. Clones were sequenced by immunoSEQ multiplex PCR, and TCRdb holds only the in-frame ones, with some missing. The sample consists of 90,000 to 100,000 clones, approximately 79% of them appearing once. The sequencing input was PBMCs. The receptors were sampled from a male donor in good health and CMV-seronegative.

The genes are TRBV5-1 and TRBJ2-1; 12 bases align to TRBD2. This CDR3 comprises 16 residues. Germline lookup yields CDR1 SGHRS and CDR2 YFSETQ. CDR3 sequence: CVKEGPGLAGRNEQFF. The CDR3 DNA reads TGCGTCAAGGAGGGGCCCGGACTAGCGGGACGTAATGAGCAGTTCTTC.

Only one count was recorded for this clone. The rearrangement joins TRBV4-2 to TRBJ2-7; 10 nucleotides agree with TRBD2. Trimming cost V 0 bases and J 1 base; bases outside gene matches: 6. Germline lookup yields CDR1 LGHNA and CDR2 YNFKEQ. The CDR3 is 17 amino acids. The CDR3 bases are TGTGCCAGCAGCCAAGAAGGGACTAGCGTACCTTCCTACGAGCAGTACTTC. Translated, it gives CASSQEGTSVPSYEQYF.

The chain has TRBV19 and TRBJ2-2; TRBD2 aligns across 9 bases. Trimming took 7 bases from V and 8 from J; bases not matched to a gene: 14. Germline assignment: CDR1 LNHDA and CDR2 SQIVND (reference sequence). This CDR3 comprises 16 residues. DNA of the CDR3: TGTGCCAGTACCCAGACCGGGCTAGCGGGAATGGGGGAGCTGTTTTTT. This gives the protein CASTQTGLAGMGELFF.

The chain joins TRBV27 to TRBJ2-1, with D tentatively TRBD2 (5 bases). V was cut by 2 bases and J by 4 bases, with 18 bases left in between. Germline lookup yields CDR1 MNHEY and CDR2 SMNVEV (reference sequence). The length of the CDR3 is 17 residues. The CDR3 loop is CASSLEGWKASYNEQFF. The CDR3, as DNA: TGTGCCAGCAGTTTAGAGGGCTGGAAGGCCTCGTACAATGAGCAGTTCTTC.

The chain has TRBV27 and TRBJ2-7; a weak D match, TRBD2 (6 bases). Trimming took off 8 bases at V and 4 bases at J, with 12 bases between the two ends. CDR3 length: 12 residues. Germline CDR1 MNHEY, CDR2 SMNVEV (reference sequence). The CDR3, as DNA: TGTGCCAGCGGAGAGGGAGGTTACGAGCAGTACTTC. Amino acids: CASGEGGYEQYF.

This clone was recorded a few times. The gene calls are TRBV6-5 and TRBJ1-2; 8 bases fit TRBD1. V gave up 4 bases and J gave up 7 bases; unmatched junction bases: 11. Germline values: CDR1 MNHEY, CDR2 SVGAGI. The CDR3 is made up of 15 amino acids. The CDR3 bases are TGTGCCAGCAGTTCTCTTGGACAGGGAGTAAGTGGCTACACCTTC. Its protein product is CASSSLGQGVSGYTF.

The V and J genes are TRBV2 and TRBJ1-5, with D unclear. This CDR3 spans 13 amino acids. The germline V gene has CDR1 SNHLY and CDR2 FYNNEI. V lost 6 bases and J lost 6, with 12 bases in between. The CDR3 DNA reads TGTGCCAGCAGGAGTGATGGTGGTCAGCCCCAGCATTTT. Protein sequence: CASRSDGGQPQHF.

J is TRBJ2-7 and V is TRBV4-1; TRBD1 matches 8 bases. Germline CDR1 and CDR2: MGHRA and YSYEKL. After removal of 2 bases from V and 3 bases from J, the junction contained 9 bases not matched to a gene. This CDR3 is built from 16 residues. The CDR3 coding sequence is TGCGCCAGCAGCCAACAGGGAACAGGGGGTTTCTACGAGCAGTACTTC. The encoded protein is CASSQQGTGGFYEQYF.

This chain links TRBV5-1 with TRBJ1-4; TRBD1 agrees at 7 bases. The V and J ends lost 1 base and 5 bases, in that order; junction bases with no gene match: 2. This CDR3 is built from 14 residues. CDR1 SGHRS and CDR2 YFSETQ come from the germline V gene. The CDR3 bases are TGCGCCAGCAGCTTGAGAGGGGGCAATGAAAAACTGTTTTTT. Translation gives CASSLRGGNEKLFF.

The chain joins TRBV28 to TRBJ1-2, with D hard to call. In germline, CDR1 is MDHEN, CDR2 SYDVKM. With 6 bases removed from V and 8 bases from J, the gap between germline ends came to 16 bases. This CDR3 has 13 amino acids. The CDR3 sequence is CASRLTGRYGYTF. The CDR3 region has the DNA TGTGCCAGCAGATTGACCGGGAGGTACGGCTACACCTTC.

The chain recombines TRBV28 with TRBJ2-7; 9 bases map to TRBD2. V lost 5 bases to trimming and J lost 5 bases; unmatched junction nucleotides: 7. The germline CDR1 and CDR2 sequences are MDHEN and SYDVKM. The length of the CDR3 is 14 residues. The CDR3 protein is CASSEGLANHEQYF. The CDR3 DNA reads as TGTGCCAGCAGTGAAGGACTAGCGAACCACGAGCAGTACTTC.

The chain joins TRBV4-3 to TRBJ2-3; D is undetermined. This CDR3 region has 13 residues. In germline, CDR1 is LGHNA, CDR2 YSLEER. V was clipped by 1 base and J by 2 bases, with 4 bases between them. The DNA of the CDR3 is TGCGCCAGCAGCCAAGTATTCACAGATACGCAGTATTTT. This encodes CASSQVFTDTQYF.

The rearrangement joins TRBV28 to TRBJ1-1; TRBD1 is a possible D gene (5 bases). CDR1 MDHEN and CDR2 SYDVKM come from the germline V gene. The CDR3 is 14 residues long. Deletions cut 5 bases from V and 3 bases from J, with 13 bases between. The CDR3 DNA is TGTGCCAGCAGTACAAGGGGATTGGACACTGAAGCTTTCTTT. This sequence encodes CASSTRGLDTEAFF.

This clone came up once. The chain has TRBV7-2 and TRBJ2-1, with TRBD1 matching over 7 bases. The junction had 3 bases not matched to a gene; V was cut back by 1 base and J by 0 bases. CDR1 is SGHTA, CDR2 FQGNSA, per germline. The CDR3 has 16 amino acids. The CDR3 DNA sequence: TGTGCCAGCAGCTTAGGGGACAGATTCTCCTACAATGAGCAGTTCTTC. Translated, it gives CASSLGDRFSYNEQFF.

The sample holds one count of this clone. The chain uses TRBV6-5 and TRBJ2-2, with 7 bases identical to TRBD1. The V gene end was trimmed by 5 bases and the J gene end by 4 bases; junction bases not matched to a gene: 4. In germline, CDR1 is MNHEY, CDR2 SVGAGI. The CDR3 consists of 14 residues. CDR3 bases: TGTGCCAGCAGTACCGGACAGGTCACCGGGGAGCTGTTTTTT. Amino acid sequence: CASSTGQVTGELFF.

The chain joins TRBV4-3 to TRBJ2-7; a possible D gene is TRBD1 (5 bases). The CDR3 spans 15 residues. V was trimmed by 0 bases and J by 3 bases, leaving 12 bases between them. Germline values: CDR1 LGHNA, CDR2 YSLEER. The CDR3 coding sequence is TGCGCCAGCAGCCAAGAATTGGACAAGTTCTACGAGCAGTACTTC. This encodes CASSQELDKFYEQYF.

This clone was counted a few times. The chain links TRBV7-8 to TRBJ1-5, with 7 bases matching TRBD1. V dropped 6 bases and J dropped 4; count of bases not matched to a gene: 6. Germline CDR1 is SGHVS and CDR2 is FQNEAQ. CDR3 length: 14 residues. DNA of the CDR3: TGTGCCAGCAGGACCGGGACAGCAAATCAGCCCCAGCATTTT. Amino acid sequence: CASRTGTANQPQHF.

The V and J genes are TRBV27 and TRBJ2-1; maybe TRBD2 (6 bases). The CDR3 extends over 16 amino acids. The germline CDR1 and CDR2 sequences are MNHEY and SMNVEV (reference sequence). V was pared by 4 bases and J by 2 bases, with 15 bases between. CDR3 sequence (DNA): TGTGCCAGCAGTTCCCCTTTTAGCGGAACCTACAATGAGCAGTTCTTC. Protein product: CASSSPFSGTYNEQFF.

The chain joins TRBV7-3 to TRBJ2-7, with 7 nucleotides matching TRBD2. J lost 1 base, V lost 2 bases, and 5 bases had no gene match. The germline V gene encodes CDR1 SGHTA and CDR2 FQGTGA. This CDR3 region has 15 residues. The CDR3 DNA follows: TGTGCCAGCAGCTTAGACGGCGGGAGATCCTACGAGCAGTACTTC. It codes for CASSLDGGRSYEQYF. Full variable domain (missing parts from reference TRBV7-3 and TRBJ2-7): GAGVSQTPSNKVTEKGKYVELRCDPISGHTALYWYRQSLGQGPEFLIYFQGTGAADDSGLPNDRFFAVRPEGSVSTLKIQRTERGDSAVYLCASSLDGGRSYEQYFGPGTRLTVT.

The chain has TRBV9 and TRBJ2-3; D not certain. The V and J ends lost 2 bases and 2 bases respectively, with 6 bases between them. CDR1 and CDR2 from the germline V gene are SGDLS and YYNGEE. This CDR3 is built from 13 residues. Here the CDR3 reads CASSVTPTDTQYF. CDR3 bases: TGTGCCAGCAGCGTTACTCCCACAGATACGCAGTATTTT.

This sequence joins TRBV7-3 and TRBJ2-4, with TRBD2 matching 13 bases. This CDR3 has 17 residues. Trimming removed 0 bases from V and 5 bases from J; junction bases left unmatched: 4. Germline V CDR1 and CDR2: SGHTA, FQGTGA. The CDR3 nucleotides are TGTGCCAGCAGCTTAACCGGACTAGCGGGAGATGAAAACATTCAGTACTTC. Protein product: CASSLTGLAGDENIQYF.

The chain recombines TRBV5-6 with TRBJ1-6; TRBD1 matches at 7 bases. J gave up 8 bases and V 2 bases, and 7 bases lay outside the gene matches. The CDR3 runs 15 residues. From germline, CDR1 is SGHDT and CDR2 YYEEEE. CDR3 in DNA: TGTGCCAGCAGCTTCGGGACAGATTTATATTCACCCCTCCACTTT. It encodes CASSFGTDLYSPLHF.

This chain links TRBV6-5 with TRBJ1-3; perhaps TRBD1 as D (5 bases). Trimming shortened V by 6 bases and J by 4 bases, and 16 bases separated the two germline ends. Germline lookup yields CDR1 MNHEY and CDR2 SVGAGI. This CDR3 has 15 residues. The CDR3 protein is CASRLQDQSGNTIYF. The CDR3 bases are TGTGCCAGCAGGTTACAGGATCAGTCGGGAAACACCATATATTTT.

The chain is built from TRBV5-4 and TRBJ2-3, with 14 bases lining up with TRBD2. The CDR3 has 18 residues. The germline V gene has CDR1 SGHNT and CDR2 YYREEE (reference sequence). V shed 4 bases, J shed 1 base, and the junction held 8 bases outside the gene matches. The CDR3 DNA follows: TGTGCCAGCAGCGAGGGACTAGCGGGAGTTCGGGGCACAGATACGCAGTATTTT. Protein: CASSEGLAGVRGTDTQYF.

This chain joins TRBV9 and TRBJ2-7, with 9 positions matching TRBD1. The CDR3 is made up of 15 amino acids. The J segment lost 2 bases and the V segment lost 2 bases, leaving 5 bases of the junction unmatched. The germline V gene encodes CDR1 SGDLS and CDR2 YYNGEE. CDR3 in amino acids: CASSVLGDRAYEQYF. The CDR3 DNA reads TGTGCCAGCAGCGTCTTAGGGGACAGGGCCTACGAGCAGTACTTC. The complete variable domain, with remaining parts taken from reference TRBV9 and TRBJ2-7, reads DSGVTQTPKHLITATGQRVTLRCSPRSGDLSVYWYQQSLDQGLQFLIQYYNGEERAKGNILERFSAQQFPDLHSELNLSSLELGDSALYFCASSVLGDRAYEQYFGPGTRLTVT.

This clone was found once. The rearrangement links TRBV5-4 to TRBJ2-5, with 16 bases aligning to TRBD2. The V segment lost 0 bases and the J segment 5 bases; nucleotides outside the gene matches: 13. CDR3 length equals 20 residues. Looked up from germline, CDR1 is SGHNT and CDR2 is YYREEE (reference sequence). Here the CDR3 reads CASSLGPGTSGRVDRETQYF. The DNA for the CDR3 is TGTGCCAGCAGCTTGGGGCCAGGGACTAGCGGGAGGGTTGATAGGGAGACCCAGTACTTC.

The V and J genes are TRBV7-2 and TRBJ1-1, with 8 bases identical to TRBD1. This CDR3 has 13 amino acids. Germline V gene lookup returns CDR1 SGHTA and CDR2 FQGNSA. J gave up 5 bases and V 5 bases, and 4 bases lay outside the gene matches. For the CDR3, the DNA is TGTGCCAGCAGCCCCCGACAGGGGACTGAAGCTTTCTTT. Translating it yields CASSPRQGTEAFF.